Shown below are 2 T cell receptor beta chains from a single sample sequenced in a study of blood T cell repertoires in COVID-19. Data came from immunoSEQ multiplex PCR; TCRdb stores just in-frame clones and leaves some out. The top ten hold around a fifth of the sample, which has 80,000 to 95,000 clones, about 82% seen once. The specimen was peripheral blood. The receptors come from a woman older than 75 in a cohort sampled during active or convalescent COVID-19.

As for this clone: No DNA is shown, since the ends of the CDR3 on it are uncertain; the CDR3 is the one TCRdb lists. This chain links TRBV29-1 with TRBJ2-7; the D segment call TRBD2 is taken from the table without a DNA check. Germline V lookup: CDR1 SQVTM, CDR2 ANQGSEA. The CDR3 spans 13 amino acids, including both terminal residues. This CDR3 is CSGCYWCPYEQYF.

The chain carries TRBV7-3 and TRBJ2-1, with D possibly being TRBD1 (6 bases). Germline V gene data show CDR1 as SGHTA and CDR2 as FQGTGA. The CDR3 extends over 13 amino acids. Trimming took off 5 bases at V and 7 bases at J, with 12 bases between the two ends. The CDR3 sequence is CASSTGQVNEQFF. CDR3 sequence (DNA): TGTGCCAGCAGCACGGGACAAGTTAATGAGCAGTTCTTC.